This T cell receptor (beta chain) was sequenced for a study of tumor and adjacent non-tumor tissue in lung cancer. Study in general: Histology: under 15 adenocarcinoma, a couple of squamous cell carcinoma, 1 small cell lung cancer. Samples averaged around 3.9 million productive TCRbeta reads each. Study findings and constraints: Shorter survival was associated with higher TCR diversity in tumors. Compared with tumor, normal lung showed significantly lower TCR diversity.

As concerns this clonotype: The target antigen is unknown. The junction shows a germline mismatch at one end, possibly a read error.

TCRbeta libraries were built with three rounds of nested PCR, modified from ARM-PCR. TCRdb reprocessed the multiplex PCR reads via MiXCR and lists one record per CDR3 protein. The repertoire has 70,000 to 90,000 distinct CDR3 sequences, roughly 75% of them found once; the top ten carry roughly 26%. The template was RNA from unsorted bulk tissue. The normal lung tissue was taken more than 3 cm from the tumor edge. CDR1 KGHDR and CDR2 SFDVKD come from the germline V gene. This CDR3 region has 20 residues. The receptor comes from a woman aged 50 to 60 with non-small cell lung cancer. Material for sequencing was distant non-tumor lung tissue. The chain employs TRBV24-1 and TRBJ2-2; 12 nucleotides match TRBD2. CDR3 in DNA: TGTGCCACCAGTGATCCCCACAACCGACTAGCGGGAGAGGTCACCGGGGAGCTGTTCTTT. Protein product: CATSDPHNRLAGEVTGELFF.